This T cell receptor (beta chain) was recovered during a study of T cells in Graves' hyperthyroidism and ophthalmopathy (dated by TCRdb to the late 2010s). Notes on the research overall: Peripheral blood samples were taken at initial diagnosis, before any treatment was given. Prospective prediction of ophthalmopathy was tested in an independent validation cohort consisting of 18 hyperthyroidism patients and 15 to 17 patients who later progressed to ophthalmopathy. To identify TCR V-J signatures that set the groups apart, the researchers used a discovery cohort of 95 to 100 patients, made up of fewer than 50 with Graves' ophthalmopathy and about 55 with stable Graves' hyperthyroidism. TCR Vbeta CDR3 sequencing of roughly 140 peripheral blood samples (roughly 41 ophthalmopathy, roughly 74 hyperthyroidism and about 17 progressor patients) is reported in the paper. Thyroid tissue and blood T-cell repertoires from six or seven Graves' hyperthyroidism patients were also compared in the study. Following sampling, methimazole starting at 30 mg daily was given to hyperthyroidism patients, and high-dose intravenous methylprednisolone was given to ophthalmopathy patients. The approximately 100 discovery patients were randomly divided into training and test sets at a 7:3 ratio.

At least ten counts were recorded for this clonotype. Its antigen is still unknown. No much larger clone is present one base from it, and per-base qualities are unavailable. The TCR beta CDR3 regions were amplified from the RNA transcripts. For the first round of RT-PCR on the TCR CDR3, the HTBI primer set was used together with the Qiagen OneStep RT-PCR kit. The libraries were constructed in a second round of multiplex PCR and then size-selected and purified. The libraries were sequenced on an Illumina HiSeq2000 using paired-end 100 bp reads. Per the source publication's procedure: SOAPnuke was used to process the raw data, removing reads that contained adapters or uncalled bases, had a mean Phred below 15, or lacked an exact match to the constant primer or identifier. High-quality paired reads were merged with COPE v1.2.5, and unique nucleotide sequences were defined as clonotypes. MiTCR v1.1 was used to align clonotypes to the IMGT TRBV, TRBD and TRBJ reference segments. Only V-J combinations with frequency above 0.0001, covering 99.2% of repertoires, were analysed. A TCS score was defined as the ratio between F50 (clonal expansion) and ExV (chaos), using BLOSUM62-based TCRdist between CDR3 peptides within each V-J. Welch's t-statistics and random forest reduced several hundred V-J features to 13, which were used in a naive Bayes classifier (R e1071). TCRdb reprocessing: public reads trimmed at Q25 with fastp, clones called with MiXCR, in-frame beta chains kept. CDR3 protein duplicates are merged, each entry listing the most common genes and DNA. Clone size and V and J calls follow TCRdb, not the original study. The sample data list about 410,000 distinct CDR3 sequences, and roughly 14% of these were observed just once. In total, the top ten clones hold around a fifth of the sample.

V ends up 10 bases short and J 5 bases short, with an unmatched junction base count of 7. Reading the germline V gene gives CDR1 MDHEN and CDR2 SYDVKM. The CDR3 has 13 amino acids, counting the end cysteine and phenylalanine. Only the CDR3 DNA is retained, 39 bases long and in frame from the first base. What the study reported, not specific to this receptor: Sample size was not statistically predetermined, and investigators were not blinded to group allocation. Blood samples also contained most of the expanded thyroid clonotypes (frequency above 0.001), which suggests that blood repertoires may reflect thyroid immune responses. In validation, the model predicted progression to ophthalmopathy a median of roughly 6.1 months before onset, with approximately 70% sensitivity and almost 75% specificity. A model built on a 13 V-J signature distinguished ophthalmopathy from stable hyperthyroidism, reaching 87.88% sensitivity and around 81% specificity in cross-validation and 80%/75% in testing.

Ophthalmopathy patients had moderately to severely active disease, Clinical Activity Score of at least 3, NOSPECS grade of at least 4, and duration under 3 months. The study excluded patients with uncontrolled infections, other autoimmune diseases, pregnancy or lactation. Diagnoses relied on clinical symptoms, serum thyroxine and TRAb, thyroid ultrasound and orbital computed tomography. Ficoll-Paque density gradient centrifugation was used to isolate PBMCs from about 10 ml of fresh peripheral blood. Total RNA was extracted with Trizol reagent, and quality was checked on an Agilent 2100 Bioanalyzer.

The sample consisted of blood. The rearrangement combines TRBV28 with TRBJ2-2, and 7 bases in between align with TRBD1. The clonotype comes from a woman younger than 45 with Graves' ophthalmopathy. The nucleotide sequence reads TGTGCCACCATAACAGGGGTTACCGGGGAGCTGTTTTTT. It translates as CATITGVTGELFF.